Listed below are T cell receptor beta chains from one sample, sequenced in a study of PD-L1 blockade in urothelial cancer. Sequencing used immunoSEQ multiplex PCR; TCRdb keeps in-frame clones, though not all of them. The data contain tens of thousands of clones, around 84% of them seen just once; the ten biggest clones take up 4.7%. The material sequenced was PBMCs, taken around atezolizumab (anti-PD-L1) treatment. These receptors originate from a man in his 70s with urothelial cancer. The CDR3 runs from the conserved cysteine through the conserved F or W. D genes are given only for firm matches. Clone size, where shown, is once, few, many, or a class for clones that have expanded.

v_gene: TRBV5-1; d_gene: TRBD1; abundance: .; j_gene: TRBJ1-2; CDR3aa: CASSSGQELAGYTF; CDR3nt: TGCGCCAGCAGCTCGGGACAGGAGTTGGCAGGCTACACCTTC
v_gene: TRBV2; d_gene: TRBD2; abundance: .; j_gene: TRBJ2-7; CDR3aa: CASRRTSGALLEGEQYF; CDR3nt: TGTGCCAGCAGGCGGACTAGCGGAGCCCTTTTGGAGGGGGAGCAGTACTTC
v_gene: TRBV10-3; d_gene: TRBD2; abundance: .; j_gene: TRBJ2-3; CDR3aa: CAISESTGSGSFADTQYF; CDR3nt: TGTGCCATCAGTGAGTCGACCGGTAGCGGGAGTTTTGCAGATACGCAGTATTTT
v_gene: TRBV7-6; d_gene: .; abundance: .; j_gene: TRBJ2-5; CDR3aa: CASSVGALRQETQYF; CDR3nt: TGTGCCAGCAGCGTGGGGGCACTTCGACAAGAGACCCAGTACTTC
v_gene: TRBV6-4; d_gene: .; abundance: .; j_gene: TRBJ2-3; CDR3aa: CASSLTSGSTDTQYF; CDR3nt: TGTGCCAGCTCGCTTACCAGCGGGAGCACAGATACGCAGTATTTT
v_gene: TRBV18; d_gene: .; abundance: .; j_gene: TRBJ2-3; CDR3aa: CASSPRRDTQYF; CDR3nt: TGTGCCAGCTCACCACGGAGAGATACGCAGTATTTT
v_gene: TRBV27; d_gene: .; abundance: .; j_gene: TRBJ2-7; CDR3aa: CASSLKPSRSSYEQYF; CDR3nt: TGTGCCAGCAGTTTAAAGCCTAGCAGAAGCTCCTACGAGCAGTACTTC
v_gene: TRBV6-5; d_gene: .; abundance: .; j_gene: TRBJ2-3; CDR3aa: CASSYSRGGTDTQYF; CDR3nt: TGTGCCAGCAGTTACTCGAGGGGGGGTACAGATACGCAGTATTTT
v_gene: TRBV11-3; d_gene: .; abundance: .; j_gene: TRBJ1-2; CDR3aa: CASGLAGVGALWGYTF; CDR3nt: TGTGCCAGCGGACTTGCAGGGGTGGGGGCTCTGTGGGGCTACACCTTC
v_gene: TRBV19; d_gene: .; abundance: .; j_gene: TRBJ1-5; CDR3aa: CASVRYWPQHF; CDR3nt: TGTGCCAGCGTCCGTTATTGGCCCCAGCATTTT
v_gene: TRBV28; d_gene: .; abundance: once; j_gene: TRBJ2-1; CDR3aa: CASSRGPYNEQFF; CDR3nt: TGTGCCAGCAGTAGGGGTCCCTACAATGAGCAGTTCTTC
v_gene: TRBV6-5; d_gene: .; abundance: once; j_gene: TRBJ2-7; CDR3aa: CASSYSVQSYEQYF; CDR3nt: TGTGCCAGCAGTTACTCGGTCCAGTCCTACGAGCAGTACTTC
v_gene: TRBV5-1; d_gene: .; abundance: .; j_gene: TRBJ1-1; CDR3aa: CASSLTGQMNTEAFF; CDR3nt: TGCGCCAGCAGCTTGACCGGACAGATGAACACTGAAGCTTTCTTT
v_gene: TRBV19; d_gene: .; abundance: .; j_gene: TRBJ1-5; CDR3aa: CASRTQGSGNQPQHF; CDR3nt: TGTGCCAGTAGGACACAGGGCTCTGGCAATCAGCCCCAGCATTTT
v_gene: TRBV5-4; d_gene: TRBD1; abundance: few; j_gene: TRBJ1-1; CDR3aa: CASSLDRGIAFF; CDR3nt: TGTGCCAGCAGCTTGGACAGGGGTATTGCTTTCTTT
v_gene: TRBV4-1; d_gene: .; abundance: .; j_gene: TRBJ2-5; CDR3aa: CASSQDIVKGPLQETQYF; CDR3nt: TGCGCCAGCAGCCAAGATATTGTGAAGGGGCCCTTGCAAGAGACCCAGTACTTC
v_gene: TRBV7-9; d_gene: TRBD2; abundance: .; j_gene: TRBJ2-7; CDR3aa: CASSPRGTNYEQYF; CDR3nt: TGTGCCAGCAGCCCCAGAGGGACTAACTACGAGCAGTACTTC
v_gene: TRBV19; d_gene: TRBD1; abundance: .; j_gene: TRBJ2-7; CDR3aa: CASGTYQTGRAGEQYF; CDR3nt: TGTGCCAGTGGTACATACCAGACAGGGAGAGCAGGCGAGCAGTACTTC
v_gene: TRBV18; d_gene: .; abundance: .; j_gene: TRBJ2-3; CDR3aa: CASSQSGDTQYF; CDR3nt: TGTGCCAGCTCGCAGAGCGGAGATACGCAGTATTTT